The TCR beta chain under discussion was sequenced for a study of PD-L1 blockade in urothelial cancer. Overall study: In the patient group, about 90% of the roughly 29 were males with bladder-origin urothelial cancer. Blood analysis occurred 3 weeks (second dose) and 6 weeks after treatment start. Patients' prior chemotherapy regimens numbered 0 to 3.

The CDR3 is 16 residues long. Germline assignment: CDR1 LGHNA and CDR2 YNFKEQ. J was trimmed by 7 bases and V by 1 base; bases with no gene match: 8. Time point specified: peripheral blood 6 weeks after treatment start. There were between 1 and 8 samples from each patient, taken pretreatment and on-treatment. Libraries were prepared by immunoSEQ multiplex PCR; TCRdb keeps only in-frame clonotypes and omits some of them. The sample consists of more than 95,000 clones, roughly 91% of them appearing once. This sample comprised PBMCs, obtained around atezolizumab (anti-PD-L1) treatment. This chain connects TRBV4-2 to TRBJ1-5, with 9 bases aligning to TRBD1. The TCR originated in a man between 60 and 70 years old with urothelial cancer. This CDR3 reads CASSQGPTGGDQPQHF. The DNA for the CDR3 is TGTGCCAGCAGCCAAGGACCCACAGGGGGCGACCAGCCCCAGCATTTT.